These T cell receptor beta chains were read from a single sample in a study of blood T cell repertoires in COVID-19. Sequencing used immunoSEQ multiplex PCR; TCRdb keeps in-frame clones, though not all of them. The sample lists 150,000 to 200,000 clones; more than 75% were seen once. The sequenced sample was PBMCs or T cells enriched from blood (not recorded which). All receptors derive from a woman in her forties or fifties with acute COVID-19. CDR3s include the opening cysteine and the closing phenylalanine or tryptophan. A D gene is named only where the DNA matches it firmly. Size values are once, few and many counts, or a class for expanded clones, and some rows have none.

clone size: .; J gene: TRBJ1-5; D gene: .; V gene: TRBV6-5; CDR3 DNA: TGTGCCAGCAGTTACTCGGGGCCGCCTAATCAGCCCCAGCATTTT; CDR3 protein: CASSYSGPPNQPQHF
clone size: .; J gene: TRBJ2-3; D gene: .; V gene: TRBV11-3; CDR3 DNA: TGTGCCAGCAGCTCCCCGGGTGGCACAGATACGCAGTATTTT; CDR3 protein: CASSSPGGTDTQYF
clone size: .; J gene: TRBJ2-3; D gene: TRBD1; V gene: TRBV11-3; CDR3 DNA: TGTGCCAGCAGCTTCCCAATGGGCACACAGGGGGCAACAGATACGCAGTATTTT; CDR3 protein: CASSFPMGTQGATDTQYF
clone size: .; J gene: TRBJ1-2; D gene: .; V gene: TRBV13; CDR3 DNA: TGTGCCAGCAGCTTAGGACCAACAGTGGAGGGCGGTGGCTACACCTTC; CDR3 protein: CASSLGPTVEGGGYTF
clone size: .; J gene: TRBJ1-3; D gene: .; V gene: TRBV10-2; CDR3 DNA: TGCGCCAGCAGTGGGCAGGCTGGAAACACCATATATTTT; CDR3 protein: CASSGQAGNTIYF
clone size: few; J gene: TRBJ1-2; D gene: TRBD1; V gene: TRBV7-2; CDR3 DNA: TGTGCCAGCGGGCGAAGGACAGGCGGAGGCTATGGCTACACCTTC; CDR3 protein: CASGRRTGGGYGYTF
clone size: .; J gene: TRBJ1-2; D gene: .; V gene: TRBV7-2; CDR3 DNA: TGTGCCAGTGTACGACGGGGTAACTATGGCTACACCTTC; CDR3 protein: CASVRRGNYGYTF
clone size: .; J gene: TRBJ2-4; D gene: TRBD2; V gene: TRBV4-1; CDR3 DNA: TGCGCCAGCAGCCAAGAGTTTAGCGGGGGGGCCGGAACCAAAAACATTCAGTACTTC; CDR3 protein: CASSQEFSGGAGTKNIQYF
clone size: once; J gene: TRBJ2-1; D gene: .; V gene: TRBV29-1; CDR3 DNA: TGCAGCGGTGGGCGAGATGAGCAGTTCTTC; CDR3 protein: CSGGRDEQFF
clone size: .; J gene: TRBJ2-1; D gene: TRBD2; V gene: TRBV7-9; CDR3 DNA: TGTGCCAGCAGCTCAAAAGGACTAGCGGGGTACTACAATGAGCAGTTCTTC; CDR3 protein: CASSSKGLAGYYNEQFF
clone size: .; J gene: TRBJ1-2; D gene: .; V gene: TRBV12-3/TRBV12-4; CDR3 DNA: TGTGCCAGCAGTCCGGGAGAATATGGCTACACCTTC; CDR3 protein: CASSPGEYGYTF
clone size: .; J gene: TRBJ1-1; D gene: .; V gene: TRBV28; CDR3 DNA: TGTGCCAGCATCCCCCCCCGGGCTTTCTTT; CDR3 protein: CASIPPRAFF
clone size: .; J gene: TRBJ1-6; D gene: TRBD1; V gene: TRBV5-8; CDR3 DNA: TGTGCCAGCAGCTTGGCCGGGGACAGGGTGGGATGGTCACCCCTCCACTTT; CDR3 protein: CASSLAGDRVGWSPLHF
clone size: .; J gene: TRBJ2-1; D gene: TRBD2; V gene: TRBV6-1; CDR3 DNA: TGTGCCAGCAGTGCTCAGCGGGGGGACTCCTACAATGAGCAGTTCTTC; CDR3 protein: CASSAQRGDSYNEQFF
clone size: .; J gene: TRBJ1-4; D gene: TRBD1; V gene: TRBV7-2; CDR3 DNA: TGTGCCAGCAGTCCCCGGCGGGGGGGACAGTGGAGTGAAAAACTGTTTTTT; CDR3 protein: CASSPRRGGQWSEKLFF